This T cell receptor beta chain was identified during a study of cytomegalovirus exposure and HLA in healthy donors (dated by TCRdb to about 2017). For the wider study: According to an earlier analysis of 587 of the donors, about 180 million T cells yielded some 110 million unique TCR beta sequences and approximately 300 Gb of sequence data. The study aimed to test whether cataloging public T cell receptors could reveal signatures of past pathogen exposure. A later analysis re-examined previously published TCR beta repertoires from 500 to 700 donors and added high-resolution HLA genotyping to investigate patterns of TCR occurrence. The number of donors typed differed by locus, with 629-630 for A, B, C, DRB1 and DQB1, roughly 550 for DQA1, under 610 for DPA1, and about 450 for DPB1. Both class I and class II loci were covered by HLA typing, at four-digit resolution. Because of strong linkage in the cohort, roughly five DR-DQ haplotypes were treated as single units for association and clustering. To predict cytomegalovirus infection status, the study brought together high-throughput TCR immunosequencing, statistical association of individual TCRs with disease status, and machine learning. Among 398 genotyped donors of the cohort, an average of 235,054 unique TCR beta nucleotide sequences were sequenced per donor, roughly 18% of them non-productive. Donor age, sex, ethnicity and CMV serostatus were collected together with the repertoire data. All discovery cohort repertoires had been generated on a single sequencing platform. In a later genetic analysis, genome-wide SNP genotypes for about 65% of the roughly 670 donors were used, and that subset was treated as a discovery cohort. Rather than drawing on any new phenotypic data, the later analysis identified candidate immune exposures from TCR beta sequences and the way those sequences occurred across donors. The T cell repertoires of 700 or so subjects were profiled by immunosequencing and related to cytomegalovirus serostatus. To decide whether each TCR beta V gene segment behaved as functional or pseudogenic, an earlier analysis of approximately 590 of the donors relied on high-throughput TCR beta sequencing. Among the roughly 370 genotyped donors, roughly 80% belonged to the genetic ancestry cluster associated with self-reported Caucasian donors. About 300 gigabases of sequencing data and around 87 million unique TCR sequences were included in an early release covering about 600 HLA-typed donors. A separate validation cohort of more than 100 different subjects was used in addition to the 666-subject first cohort. Study-level results and caveats: Because HLA typing was unavailable for some donors at each locus, only the typed subset was used in association tests. A later analysis reported that several top co-occurrence clusters appeared linked to parvovirus B19, influenza, CMV and Epstein-Barr virus. The authors suggested that the approach could potentially be extended to other disease states and immunological phenotypes. Sequencing depth was assumed to be roughly uniform across donors in the presence/absence analyses, though that assumption may not hold. An association between a missense DCLRE1C variant and V-gene and J-gene trimming of TCR beta chains was found in a later genetic analysis and replicated in an independent cohort. In a later genetic analysis, fewer N-insertions in productive TCRs were reported among donors in an Asian-associated ancestry cluster than the 666-donor mean. A cluster of highly shared sequence variants was judged likely to represent a technical artifact of the sequencing pipeline. In a later analysis, the rate of TCR association differed among HLA loci, with DRB1 alleles having the most associated TCRs and HLA-C alleles having the fewest. The only immune exposure information available for the cohort was CMV serostatus. In this cohort, only TCR beta chains were sequenced, and detectable features were limited by the absence of alpha or paired-chain data. Strong co-occurrence of HLA alleles, especially DR and DQ, made assigning TCR associations to individual alleles difficult. In both the original and validation cohorts, the classifier was reported to diagnose cytomegalovirus status with high specificity and sensitivity. Some IMGT-functional V segments, including TRBV6-2 and TRBV6-3, could not be told apart with the 87-base-pair reads, so those segments were excluded. Three of the identified cytomegalovirus-associated TCR beta chains were confirmed in vitro to be specific for cytomegalovirus antigens. A later analysis found that HLA-associated TCR beta chains were more clonally expanded and had lower generation probabilities than equally common non-associated chains. In a later analysis, some 17,000 TCR beta sequences were associated with specific HLA alleles at a false discovery rate of 0.05. The earlier analysis of some 540 of the donors excluded some 15 rarely observed V segments, including chromosome 9 orphons, because counts were too low. In the study, 150 to 200 TCR beta chains were listed as associated with cytomegalovirus. A further reported finding was that TCR beta sequences accurately predicted the HLA-A and HLA-B alleles for most subjects in the first cohort. In an earlier analysis of under 600 of the donors, most TCR beta V segments were observed in productive rearrangements about 90% or about 30% of the time, broadly matching IMGT annotations. In a later analysis, most CMV-associated TCR beta chains were found to appear HLA-restricted, with HLA associations seemingly driven largely by CMV exposure. Linkage disequilibrium might explain the correlated functional status among segregating V segments, but an unknown experimental factor could not be excluded. Across donors, most TCR sequences were observed very rarely, whereas some public TCRs were present in many individuals.

Libraries were prepared through the immunoSEQ multiplex PCR assay. The multiplex PCR relied on a mix of 60 forward primers for TCR Vbeta segments and 13 reverse primers for TCR Jbeta segments. Amplification of the CDR3 region of rearranged TCR beta genes was performed with a multiplex PCR assay on genomic DNA. The amplified TCR beta libraries were sequenced on the Illumina HiSeq System as 87-base-pair reads. Processing in the source paper ran as follows. In a later analysis, 77 million or so unique TCR beta chains were counted across the approximately 670 repertoires, and roughly 11 million of these chains were shared by at least two donors. A nearest-neighbor algorithm error-corrected the raw reads and collapsed the reads into unique sequences, merging closely related sequences to remove PCR and sequencing errors. Alignment of CDR3 sequences to IMGT reference sequences was used to assign V, D and J gene segments. For a sequence to be retained, at least a six-nucleotide match to both a V gene segment and a J gene segment was required. Rearrangements were classified as productive when the CDR3 lacked stop codons and remained in frame with V and J, and all other rearrangements were classified as non-productive. Following IMGT convention, CDR3 was defined as the stretch from the second conserved V-encoded cysteine up to the conserved J-encoded phenylalanine. The earlier analysis of about 560 of the donors excluded any sequence lacking an unambiguous match to a single V gene segment. An earlier analysis of 587 of the donors classified V segments as functional when productive rearrangements were above 56.7% and as segregating when the standard deviation between donors was above 5%. A statistical classification framework was built to diagnose cytomegalovirus status from the catalog of TCR beta chain sequences. A later analysis assigned V and J genes by comparing TCR nucleotide sequences with IMGT/GENE-DB human TR gene sequences. Using the TCRdist pipeline, a later analysis assigned CDR3 sequences along with most-parsimonious VDJ recombination scenarios. In a later analysis, each TCR beta chain was defined by its CDR3 amino acid sequence together with its V-gene family, and reads lacking a unique V-gene family were excluded. A later analysis removed 592 highly shared, low-generation-probability nucleotide sequences to deal with suspected cross-contamination and a sequencing artifact. A later analysis calculated a clonal expansion index for each public chain from normalized within-repertoire ranks of inferred template counts. Generation probabilities in a later analysis came from a VDJ recombination model fitted to out-of-frame rearrangements, and those results were checked against IGoR. Hypergeometric tests were used in a later analysis to score TCR-TCR, TCR-HLA and TCR-CMV co-occurrence, with a repertoire-size bias correction applied to the TCR pairs. A later analysis estimated false discovery rates by permuting HLA or CMV assignments 20 times. In a later analysis, co-occurring TCRs were grouped using DBSCAN, and TCRdist sequence similarity was added for clustering within HLA-allele-positive subsets. Repertoires with fewer than 30,000 or more than 120,000 public chains, plus five repertoires with anomalous nucleotide sharing, were excluded from co-occurrence clustering. Here the immuneACCESS table is served through TCRdb, limited to in-frame sequences with V and J called. Missing clones are a known gap in these copies; in checked studies unresolved V genes cover under half, and the rest lacks a known reason. V and J calls and clone size are copied from that table; D and trimming were computed from the DNA. This sample lists some 97,000 clones; about 79% were detected once. The ten largest clones represent over 4% of the sample.

CDR3 length: 16 amino acids, cysteine to phenylalanine. Only CDR3 DNA remains: 48 bases, in frame from the first base. For this chain, trimming is 3 bases at the V end and 4 bases at the J end, and the number of junction bases without a gene match is 10. The germline V gene (reference sequence) supplies CDR1 SGHNT and CDR2 YYREEE. The cohort consisted of approximately 690 healthy bone marrow donors. Cohort members were all nominally healthy when sampled, although unrecorded immune exposures were likely present. The donor tested CMV seropositive, placing the donor among the 289 seropositive members of the cohort. A peripheral blood sample was collected from each donor, and TCR beta sequencing was performed on peripheral blood mononuclear cells. Genomic DNA was extracted from the blood cell samples with the Qiagen DNeasy Blood Extraction Kit. Concerning this clone itself: The antigen it binds to is not known. No much larger clonotype is one base removed from it; base qualities were not supplied.

Sample: PBMCs. The sequence came from a female donor in good health and CMV-seropositive. The V gene is TRBV5-4 and the J gene is TRBJ1-2, and TRBD1 aligns with 9 junction nucleotides. The nucleotide sequence reads TGTGCCAGCAGCTCCCGCGGACAGGGGTTAGTCTATGGCTACACCTTC. Its translation reads: CASSSRGQGLVYGYTF.